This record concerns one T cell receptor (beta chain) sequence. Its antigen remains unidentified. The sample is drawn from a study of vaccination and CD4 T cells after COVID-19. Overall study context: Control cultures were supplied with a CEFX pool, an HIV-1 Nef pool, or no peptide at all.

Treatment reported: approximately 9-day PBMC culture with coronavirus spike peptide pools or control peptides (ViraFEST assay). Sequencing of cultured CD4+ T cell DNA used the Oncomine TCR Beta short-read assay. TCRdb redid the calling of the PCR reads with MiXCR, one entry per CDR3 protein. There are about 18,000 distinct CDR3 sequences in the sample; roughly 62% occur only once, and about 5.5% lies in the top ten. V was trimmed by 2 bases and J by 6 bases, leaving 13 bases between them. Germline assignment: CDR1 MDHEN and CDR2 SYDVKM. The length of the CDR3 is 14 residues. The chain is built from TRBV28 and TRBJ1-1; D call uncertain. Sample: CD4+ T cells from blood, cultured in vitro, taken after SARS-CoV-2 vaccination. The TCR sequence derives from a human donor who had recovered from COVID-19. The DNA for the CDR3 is TGTGCCAGCAGTTTACGGCCTTCCGGACCTGAAGCTTTCTTT. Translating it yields CASSLRPSGPEAFF.